The entry that follows covers one T cell receptor beta chain sequence. Its target is unknown. Profiling relied on immunoSEQ multiplex PCR, and the TCRdb table lists in-frame clones only, not all of them. The sample yields about 97,000 clones, about 90% seen once. This record comes from a study of OX40 agonist ivuxolimab in advanced cancers. The CDR3 totals 17 residues. V was pared by 5 bases and J by 3 bases, with 6 bases of the junction left unmatched. In germline, CDR1 is MNHEY, CDR2 SMNVEV (reference sequence). Study outcomes and limitations: Blood T cells, both CD4+ and CD8+, expanded clonally by week 6 at 0.1 to 3.0 mg/kg.

The source of this sequence is an adult with an advanced solid tumor such as melanoma, head and neck, liver or kidney cancer. The chain recombines TRBV27 with TRBJ2-3, with 15 bases matching TRBD2. The sample in question was CD4+ or CD8+ T cells sorted from blood, obtained in a trial of the OX40 agonist ivuxolimab. The CDR3 reads CASSPRTSGGATDTQYF. The CDR3 nucleotides are TGTGCCAGCAGTCCTCGGACTAGCGGGGGGGCAACAGATACGCAGTATTTT.